What follows describes a single TCR beta chain. Its target antigen remains unknown. Qualities for individual bases were not recorded, and no much larger clone is one base off. This entry belongs to a study of T-cell memory formation after mild COVID-19 (dated by TCRdb to about 2021). Background for the entire study: TCR sequence clusters from the two donors were found to be largely donor specific. In a couple of donors, T-cell clones that expanded and contracted after mild COVID-19 were tracked by sequencing TCRalpha and TCRbeta repertoires over time. Two young, previously healthy adult volunteers made up the cohort, one male and one female.

From the cysteine through the phenylalanine, the CDR3 covers 14 amino acids. The sequence is cut down to CDR3 DNA, 42 bases in frame from base 1. V loses 0 bases at its end and J loses 6 bases; junction bases beyond the gene matches: 1. From the germline V gene, CDR1 is KGHSH and CDR2 is LQKENI. TCRdb records Illumina NovaSeq 6000 as the sequencer. TCRalpha and TCRbeta cDNA libraries were built by 5'RACE with constant-segment primers, adding sample barcodes and unique molecular identifiers. RNA was extracted from every sample with Trizol reagent. The libraries were amplified in two PCR steps, and the second step added a second sample barcode and Illumina TruSeq adapters. The libraries were sequenced on an Illumina NovaSeq using 2 x 150 bp paired-end reads. As for the authors' bioinformatics: The reads were demultiplexed and collapsed into UMI-guided consensus sequences using migec v1.2.7. Using mixcr v2.1.11, UMI consensuses were aligned to TRA and TRB V and J templates and then assembled into clonotypes. A clonotype was counted as expanded or contracted only if both edgeR and NoisET called the change significant, with noise models trained on biological replicates. For edgeR calls, a false discovery rate-adjusted p below 0.01 and a log2 fold-change threshold of 1 were applied. As an exploratory analysis of dynamics, max-normalized trajectories of the 1000 most abundant clonotypes were examined by PCA with hierarchical clustering. Separately sequenced CD4+ and CD8+ repertoires were used to assign the CD4 or CD8 phenotype of responding clones. TCRdb's own reprocessing of the public reads used fastp at Q25 and MiXCR and kept productive beta chains. CDR3 protein sequences are deduplicated, and each keeps its most common genes and DNA. TCRdb, rather than the study authors, made the V and J calls. The sample has just under 350,000 distinct CDR3 sequences on record, over 10% of them singletons. 20% to 25% of the sample belongs to the ten largest clones.

PBMCs were isolated by Ficoll-Paque density gradient centrifugation. Beyond this particular receptor, the publication reports: Some responding clones were found in pre-infection memory, which suggests that pre-existing cross-reactive memory T cells took part in the SARS-CoV-2 response. Contracting CD4+ clones appeared mostly in the CM and EM memory subsets, whereas CD8+ clones were enriched in EMRA. Whether the second-wave clones peaking on day 37 were SARS-CoV-2 specific was not confirmed. Clones that contracted from day 15 to 85 showed balanced CD4/CD8 phenotypes, whereas a second wave of clones that expanded from day 15 to 37 leaned towards CD4+. Only a couple of mild cases were covered in the study, and larger cohorts including severe cases with pre-infection samples were considered necessary.

Sequencing input: PBMCs or a T cell subset sorted from them (not recorded which). The sequence derives from a young man who had mild COVID-19 (a few samples of this study predate the infection). The sample titles of this study are shuffled in the database, so cell type and time point are left out; the donor was told from shared clones. The chain couples TRBV18 to TRBJ1-1; the junction holds 10 bases that match TRBD1. The DNA sequence reads TGTGCCAGCTCACCACCCGGGACAGGGGCTGAAGCTTTCTTT. It specifies CASSPPGTGAEAFF.